Below are 27 T cell receptor beta chains sequenced from a single sample in a study of cytotoxic CD8 clonotypes in ibrutinib-treated CLL. Generated by immunoSEQ multiplex PCR, the TCRdb table keeps only in-frame clones and is missing some. The sample lists hundreds of thousands of clones; about 75% were seen once. The source material was PBMCs, sampled after 12 months of ibrutinib treatment. The origin of the receptors is a human donor with chronic lymphocytic leukemia.

This clone occurred many times. The rearrangement links TRBV4-1 to TRBJ1-2, with unresolved D. V was shortened by 1 base and J by 8 bases, with 8 bases between the two germline ends. The V gene's germline CDR1 is MGHRA and CDR2 YSYEKL. This CDR3 spans 12 amino acids. CDR3 DNA: TGCGCCAGCAGCCAAGGGACTCAAGGCTACACCTTC. Translation: CASSQGTQGYTF.

V is TRBV10-2 and J is TRBJ1-5; 11 bases are shared with TRBD1. J was trimmed by 5 bases and V by 5 bases; bases with no gene match: 2. CDR3 size: 14 residues. Germline CDR1 and CDR2: WSHSY and SAAADI. The CDR3 reads CASSRTGGDQPQHF. In DNA form, the CDR3 reads TGCGCCAGCAGTCGGACAGGGGGCGATCAGCCCCAGCATTTT.

The chain is built from TRBV6-6 and TRBJ2-3; D unclear. The V gene's germline CDR1 is MNHNY and CDR2 SVGAGI (reference sequence). The CDR3 sequence is 12 residues long. Trimming removed 7 bases from V and 0 bases from J, with 5 bases in between. CDR3 in DNA: TGTGCCAGCACTACTAGCACAGATACGCAGTATTTT. Its protein is CASTTSTDTQYF.

With respect to this clone: At the DNA level, this CDR3 is encoded by other sequences in the same sample as well. DNA for the CDR3: TGCGCCAGCAGCTTGGGCCTAGCGGGGGACAATGAGCAGTTCTTC. Encoded protein: CASSLGLAGDNEQFF. The genes are TRBV5-1 and TRBJ2-1, with 10 bases matching TRBD2. There are 15 residues in the CDR3. The V gene end was trimmed by 0 bases and the J gene end by 5 bases; junction bases not matched to a gene: 2. Germline V gene data show CDR1 as SGHRS and CDR2 as YFSETQ. Full variable domain (rest looked up from reference TRBV5-1 and TRBJ2-1): KAGVTQTPRYLIKTRGQQVTLSCSPISGHRSVSWYQQTPGQGLQFLFEYFSETQRNKGNFPGRFSGRQFSNSRSEMNVSTLELGDSALYLCASSLGLAGDNEQFFGPGTRLTVL.

The V and J genes are TRBV19 and TRBJ2-1; D is unresolved. The CDR3 totals 15 residues. The V end lost 6 bases, the J end lost 6 bases, and 18 bases lay between the germline ends. Looked up from germline, CDR1 is LNHDA and CDR2 is SQIVND (reference sequence). The CDR3 loop reads CASSLTQQIGNEQFF. In DNA, the CDR3 is TGTGCCAGTAGCCTGACCCAACAGATCGGCAATGAGCAGTTCTTC.

This chain joins TRBV27 and TRBJ2-5, with TRBD2 identical over 12 bases. The ends lost 4 bases at V and 5 bases at J; junction bases unmatched: 8. CDR1 and CDR2 from the germline V gene are MNHEY and SMNVEV (reference sequence). This CDR3 spans 16 amino acids. The CDR3 nucleotides are TGTGCCAGCAGTTACCCTAGCGGGAGGGCCTGGGAGACCCAGTACTTC. Residues: CASSYPSGRAWETQYF.

This chain joins TRBV6-5 and TRBJ2-3; possible D gene TRBD2, 5 bases. Germline values: CDR1 MNHEY, CDR2 SVGAGI. V lost 6 bases to trimming and J lost 4 bases, with 14 bases between them. There are 14 residues in the CDR3. The DNA of the CDR3 is TGTGCCAGCAGCCGCATCTTGAGGGCAGATACGCAGTATTTT. Amino acids: CASSRILRADTQYF.

This chain uses TRBV28 with TRBJ2-1, with 8 bases aligning to TRBD2. Germline values: CDR1 MDHEN, CDR2 SYDVKM. CDR3 length: 13 residues. V lost 2 bases to trimming and J lost 15 bases; unmatched junction nucleotides: 9. The CDR3 coding sequence is TGTGCCAGCAGTTTAAGAGCGGGAGCGGAAAGGTTCTTC. Translation gives CASSLRAGAERFF.

The chain employs TRBV4-3 and TRBJ2-7, with D possibly being TRBD1 or TRBD2 (5 bases each). The CDR3 is made up of 14 amino acids. Germline V gives CDR1 LGHNA, CDR2 YSLEER. V shed 5 bases and J shed 6 bases, with 17 bases lying between them. The CDR3: CASSDGAQTVEQYF. As DNA, the CDR3 is TGCGCCAGCAGCGACGGGGCCCAGACCGTCGAGCAGTACTTC.

The rearrangement uses TRBV4-1 and TRBJ2-3; D is unresolved. The CDR3 contains 14 residues. Germline CDR1 is MGHRA and CDR2 is YSYEKL. Deletions cut 1 base from V and 2 bases from J, with 7 bases between. The CDR3 is CASSQVGFTDTQYF. As DNA, the CDR3 is TGCGCCAGCAGCCAAGTTGGCTTCACAGATACGCAGTATTTT.

This clone has only a few counts. V and J are TRBV30 and TRBJ2-2; D is undetermined. V was cut by 3 bases and J by 8 bases, with 10 bases left in between. The germline gives CDR1 GTSNPN, CDR2 SVGIG (reference sequence). CDR3 size: 12 residues. CDR3: CAWSRVNGELFF. The CDR3 DNA reads TGTGCCTGGAGCAGAGTTAATGGGGAGCTGTTTTTT.

The rearrangement links TRBV6-1 to TRBJ1-5, with D unresolved. The CDR3 consists of 13 residues. V lost 2 bases and J lost 6, with 8 bases in between. The germline V gene encodes CDR1 MNHNS and CDR2 SASEGT. The DNA of the CDR3 is TGTGCCAGCAGTGAACTCAGTCGTCAGCCCCAGCATTTT. Its protein is CASSELSRQPQHF.

This clone was found once. The rearrangement joins TRBV15 to TRBJ2-5; D is possibly TRBD2 (6 bases). CDR3 length: 16 residues. Between the trimmed V and J ends, which lost 1 base and 0 bases, there was a span of 12 bases. Germline loops: CDR1 LNHNV, CDR2 YYDKDF (reference sequence). The CDR3 reads CATSRGGGTYQETQYF. As DNA, the CDR3 is TGTGCCACCAGCAGAGGTGGAGGGACGTACCAAGAGACCCAGTACTTC.

This clone was detected once. The V gene is TRBV9, the J gene TRBJ1-2; D is undetermined. The CDR3 sequence is 14 residues long. Germline V gene data show CDR1 as SGDLS and CDR2 as YYNGEE. The germline V and J ends were trimmed by 3 bases and 8 bases, with 17 bases remaining between them. The CDR3 sequence is CASSGRLPFWGYTF. CDR3 nucleotides: TGTGCCAGCAGCGGACGATTACCTTTTTGGGGCTACACCTTC.

The rearrangement uses TRBV19 and TRBJ1-1; D is ambiguous. Germline V CDR1 and CDR2: LNHDA, SQIVND (reference sequence). V gave up 0 bases and J gave up 7 bases, with 12 bases separating them. This CDR3 is built from 14 residues. The CDR3 is CASSIDLSPVEAFF. As DNA, the CDR3 is TGTGCCAGTAGTATAGATCTATCCCCCGTTGAAGCTTTCTTT.

The CDR3 region has the DNA TGCGCCAGCAGCCAACAGGGGGCTGCATCCTACGAGCAGTACTTC. Its translation is CASSQQGAASYEQYF. V and J are TRBV4-1 and TRBJ2-7, with TRBD1 matching 8 bases. The CDR3 is 15 amino acids. The V gene end was trimmed by 2 bases and the J gene end by 1 base; junction bases not matched to a gene: 4. The V gene's germline CDR1 is MGHRA and CDR2 YSYEKL.

The rearrangement links TRBV20-1 to TRBJ2-3; D unresolved. The CDR3 covers 11 residues. V was shortened by 5 bases and J by 5 bases, with 8 bases between the two germline ends. The germline V gene encodes CDR1 DFQATT and CDR2 SNEGSKA (reference sequence). The DNA for the CDR3 is TGCAGTGCTTTAGGGCGAGATACGCAGTATTTT. Translation: CSALGRDTQYF.

The chain recombines TRBV7-2 with TRBJ1-1, with D possibly being TRBD1 (6 bases). The CDR3 length is 15 residues. Per germline, CDR1 SGHTA and CDR2 FQGNSA. Trimming shortened V by 2 bases and J by 0 bases, and 10 bases separated the two germline ends. The CDR3 is CASSLWTALNTEAFF. The DNA of the CDR3 is TGTGCCAGCAGCTTATGGACAGCCCTGAACACTGAAGCTTTCTTT.

A few counts support this clone. The chain carries TRBV7-9 and TRBJ2-1, with a tentative D call TRBD2 (6 bases). Germline CDR1 reads SEHNR; CDR2 reads FQNEAQ (reference sequence). Trimming pared 5 bases from V and 8 bases from J, leaving 7 bases between. There are 11 residues in the CDR3. The CDR3 region is CASSRRDEQFF. CDR3 in DNA: TGTGCCAGCAGCCGGAGGGATGAGCAGTTCTTC.

This chain uses TRBV29-1 with TRBJ1-1; D not resolved. V lost 4 bases and J lost 5, with 5 bases in between. Germline lookup yields CDR1 SQVTM and CDR2 ANQGSEA. This CDR3 has 10 amino acids. In DNA, the CDR3 is TGCAGCGTTGGCGTGACTGAAGCTTTCTTT. Its protein product is CSVGVTEAFF.

The V and J genes are TRBV28 and TRBJ1-2, with 7 bases fitting TRBD1. Germline CDR1 and CDR2: MDHEN and SYDVKM. After removal of 5 bases from V and 4 bases from J, the junction contained 10 bases not matched to a gene. The CDR3 extends over 15 amino acids. CDR3 in amino acids: CASSPYLGTVYGYTF. In nucleotides, the CDR3 is TGTGCCAGCAGTCCCTATCTTGGGACAGTCTATGGCTACACCTTC.

The gene calls are TRBV28 and TRBJ2-7; a weak D match, TRBD2 (5 bases). V lost 5 bases, J lost 2 bases, and 10 bases lay in between. The length of the CDR3 is 13 residues. CDR1 and CDR2 (germline): MDHEN, SYDVKM. CDR3 residues: CASSVEGPYEQYF. The CDR3 nucleotides are TGTGCCAGCAGTGTCGAGGGTCCCTACGAGCAGTACTTC. The complete variable domain, with remaining parts taken from reference TRBV28 and TRBJ2-7, reads DVKVTQSSRYLVKRTGEKVFLECVQDMDHENMFWYRQDPGLGLRLIYFSYDVKMKEKGDIPEGYSVSREKKERFSLILESASTNQTSMYLCASSVEGPYEQYFGPGTRLTVT.

The chain joins TRBV4-2 to TRBJ2-3; TRBD2 agrees at 7 bases. This CDR3 has 16 residues. Germline CDR1 LGHNA, CDR2 YNFKEQ. The V segment lost 1 base and the J segment 6 bases; nucleotides outside the gene matches: 10. This CDR3 reads CASSQAPSGTEDTQYF. CDR3 in DNA: TGTGCCAGCAGCCAAGCCCCCAGCGGGACGGAGGATACGCAGTATTTT.

The chain carries TRBV7-8 and TRBJ1-5; D might be TRBD1 (6 bases). The germline V gene encodes CDR1 SGHVS and CDR2 FQNEAQ. The CDR3 has 15 amino acids. The V and J ends lost 7 bases and 2 bases respectively, with 15 bases between them. The CDR3 reads CASTAGVIGNQPQHF. The CDR3 nucleotides read TGTGCCAGCACCGCAGGGGTAATTGGCAATCAGCCCCAGCATTTT.

The V call is TRBV28, the J call TRBJ1-2; TRBD1 might be the D (5 bases). With 8 bases removed from V and 2 bases from J, the gap between germline ends came to 15 bases. CDR1 is MDHEN, CDR2 SYDVKM, per germline. There are 14 residues in the CDR3. The CDR3 sequence is CASLEGGANYGYTF. CDR3 nucleotides: TGTGCCAGCCTCGAAGGTGGGGCGAACTATGGCTACACCTTC.

The table lists this clone with a count of one. This chain's CDR3 is CASSYTRNTEAFF. DNA of the CDR3: TGTGCCAGCAGTTACACCAGGAACACTGAAGCTTTCTTT. V and J are TRBV6-6 and TRBJ1-1; no firm D call. Trimming pared 2 bases from V and 1 base from J, leaving 5 bases between. The CDR3 length is 13 residues. CDR1 and CDR2 from the germline V gene are MNHNY and SVGAGI (reference sequence).

This sequence joins TRBV4-3 and TRBJ2-7; TRBD1 aligns across 10 bases. Germline trimming cut 4 bases from V and 4 bases from J; bases unmatched to any gene: 7. The CDR3 is 15 amino acids. The germline V gene has CDR1 LGHNA and CDR2 YSLEER. The CDR3: CASSRGTGERYEQYF. The CDR3, as DNA: TGCGCCAGCAGCCGTGGGACAGGGGAGCGGTACGAGCAGTACTTC.